The 7 T cell receptor beta chains presented below share a single source sample, sequenced in a study of identical twins. TCRdb processed the 5' RACE reads anew with MiXCR; each CDR3 protein has one entry. The sample includes 200,000 to 300,000 distinct CDR3 sequences, about 7.5% of them seen just once. These data were also reused for a study on yellow fever vaccine responses in identical twins.

Sample: CD8+ T cells sorted from blood. The receptors originated from a woman younger than 30 in good health.

The sample holds a few counts of this clonotype. This chain joins TRBV5-5 and TRBJ2-1; 9 bases align to TRBD2. V lost 4 bases, J lost 7 bases, and 6 bases stayed unmatched. The germline CDR1 and CDR2 sequences are SGHKS and YYEKEE (reference sequence). The CDR3 has 14 amino acids. The chain's CDR3 is CASSPPSGNNEQFF. Written as DNA, the CDR3 is TGTGCCAGCAGCCCTCCTAGCGGGAATAATGAGCAGTTCTTC.

V gene TRBV20-1 combines with J gene TRBJ2-7; 11 nucleotides match TRBD2. The CDR3 covers 16 residues. CDR1 DFQATT and CDR2 SNEGSKA come from the germline V gene (reference sequence). The ends lost 1 base at V and 4 bases at J; junction bases unmatched: 9. CDR3 coding DNA: TGCAGTGCTAGAGTGCGGATAGCGGGAGGGCCTTACGAGCAGTACTTC. Translated, it gives CSARVRIAGGPYEQYF.

The rearrangement links TRBV28 to TRBJ1-1, with a tentative D call TRBD1 (5 bases). Germline CDR1 reads MDHEN; CDR2 reads SYDVKM. The V end was cut by 8 bases, the J end by 4 bases, with 20 bases between. This CDR3 comprises 15 residues. In nucleotides, the CDR3 is TGTGCCAGCTCTATGGCCAGGGAAGGGAGCACTGAAGCTTTCTTT. This translates into CASSMAREGSTEAFF.

This sequence joins TRBV24-1 and TRBJ2-5; D not certain. CDR3 length equals 14 residues. V was pared by 4 bases and J by 1 base, with 9 bases between. The germline V gene encodes CDR1 KGHDR and CDR2 SFDVKD. As DNA, the CDR3 is TGTGCCACCAGTGACCCAAACCGCCAAGAGACCCAGTACTTC. Translating gives CATSDPNRQETQYF.

The chain links TRBV12-3 or TRBV12-4 to TRBJ2-3; 9 bases align to TRBD1. The V segment lost 4 bases and the J segment 1 base; nucleotides outside the gene matches: 6. The CDR3 sequence is 16 residues long. The CDR3 reads CASSSNRGPGTDTQYF. The CDR3, as DNA: TGTGCCAGCAGTTCAAACAGGGGGCCTGGCACAGATACGCAGTATTTT.

The chain links TRBV10-2 to TRBJ1-3; D may be TRBD1 (5 bases). V was trimmed by 6 bases and J by 2 bases, leaving 20 bases between them. The germline V gene encodes CDR1 WSHSY and CDR2 SAAADI. The CDR3 runs 17 residues. The CDR3 spells CASSLIRDLSPGNTIYF. In DNA, the CDR3 is TGCGCCAGCAGCCTAATCAGGGACCTGAGTCCTGGAAACACCATATATTTT.

This clonotype appeared a few times. The rearrangement joins TRBV5-6 to TRBJ2-2; 10 nucleotides align to TRBD2. CDR1 SGHDT and CDR2 YYEEEE come from the germline V gene. There are 18 residues in the CDR3. Unmatched junction bases numbered 12, after V lost 7 bases and J lost 0 bases. CDR3 protein: CASHRLAGAFANTGELFF. CDR3 in DNA: TGTGCCAGCCATAGGCTAGCGGGAGCGTTCGCGAACACCGGGGAGCTGTTTTTT.